These 14 T cell receptor beta chains were sequenced from one sample in a study of shared clonotypes between healthy human individuals. CD45RO-negative, CCR7-positively selected cells formed the naive CD8 fraction, excluding terminally differentiated effector memory CD45RA+ cells. Clones were sequenced by immunoSEQ multiplex PCR, and TCRdb holds only the in-frame ones, with some missing. Among a few million clones listed, over 85% were seen once. The sequencing input was naive CD8+ T cells from PBMCs. These receptor sequences come from a man between 18 and 35 years old in good health. Some clones in this sample may be carry-over from other donors' samples.

The CDR3 coding sequence is TGTGCCAGCAGTTTATTGGGACCGGGGGACACTGAAGCTTTCTTT. Its protein product is CASSLLGPGDTEAFF. The chain recombines TRBV27 with TRBJ1-1, with a weak D call TRBD1 (5 bases). This CDR3 spans 15 amino acids. The germline CDR1 and CDR2 sequences are MNHEY and SMNVEV (reference sequence). V was clipped by 1 base and J by 3 bases, with 12 bases between them.

The rearrangement links TRBV7-8 to TRBJ2-3; 11 bases match TRBD2. The length of the CDR3 is 15 residues. Germline V lookup: CDR1 SGHVS, CDR2 FQNEAQ. V was pared by 5 bases and J by 3 bases, with 4 bases of the junction left unmatched. The chain's CDR3 is CASSQLAGVTDTQYF. The DNA of the CDR3 is TGTGCCAGCAGCCAACTAGCGGGAGTGACAGATACGCAGTATTTT.

The chain links TRBV6-1 to TRBJ1-5, with 7 bases identical to TRBD1. CDR3 size: 15 residues. Germline values: CDR1 MNHNS, CDR2 SASEGT. With V trimmed by 4 bases and J by 10 bases, 13 bases remained unmatched. The CDR3 coding sequence is TGTGCCAGCAGTGTGCACCGGGACAGTTATTATCCCCAGCATTTT. The encoded protein is CASSVHRDSYYPQHF.

The chain links TRBV6-6 to TRBJ2-7; D is possibly TRBD2 (6 bases). The ends were cut back, 5 bases at V and 6 bases at J, with 11 bases in the middle. Germline V gene data show CDR1 as MNHNY and CDR2 as SVGAGI (reference sequence). The CDR3 runs 12 residues. The CDR3 region has the DNA TGTGCCAGCAGTACCCGAGCGGGCGAGCAGTACTTC. It specifies CASSTRAGEQYF.

The V gene is TRBV28, the J gene TRBJ1-1; D is unresolved. Trimming left V 2 bases short and J 5 bases short, with 18 bases between. This CDR3 has 16 residues. The germline gives CDR1 MDHEN, CDR2 SYDVKM. As DNA, the CDR3 is TGTGCCAGCAGTTTACCACTTCTTGCGCCCGGGACTGAAGCTTTCTTT. Protein product: CASSLPLLAPGTEAFF.

The chain has TRBV6-5 and TRBJ2-7; tentatively, D is TRBD2 (5 bases). Germline loops: CDR1 MNHEY, CDR2 SVGAGI. Trimming removed 5 bases from V and 1 base from J, with 9 bases in between. The CDR3 has 13 amino acids. The CDR3 is CASSGLRSYEQYF. The CDR3 DNA reads TGTGCCAGCAGTGGACTGAGATCCTACGAGCAGTACTTC.

The chain links TRBV28 to TRBJ1-1; 8 bases align to TRBD1. Germline-derived CDR1 and CDR2 are MDHEN and SYDVKM. This CDR3 has 16 residues. The trim removed 5 bases at V and 8 bases at J, leaving 16 bases unmatched. CDR3 in amino acids: CASSRPGQVSGMEAFF. The CDR3 region has the DNA TGTGCCAGCAGTAGGCCGGGACAGGTCTCGGGTATGGAAGCTTTCTTT. Based on the CDR3 plus reference TRBV28 and TRBJ1-1, the full variable domain is DVKVTQSSRYLVKRTGEKVFLECVQDMDHENMFWYRQDPGLGLRLIYFSYDVKMKEKGDIPEGYSVSREKKERFSLILESASTNQTSMYLCASSRPGQVSGMEAFFGQGTRLTVV.

J is TRBJ2-1 and V is TRBV11-2; TRBD2 aligns across 9 bases. There are 16 residues in the CDR3. The junction had 8 bases not matched to a gene; V was cut back by 2 bases and J by 6 bases. Germline V gene data show CDR1 as SGHAT and CDR2 as FQNNGV. CDR3 DNA sequence: TGTGCCAGCAGCTTAAATGCGGGAGGGCGTTTCAATGAGCAGTTCTTC. Protein: CASSLNAGGRFNEQFF.

The rearrangement uses TRBV27 and TRBJ2-7; maybe TRBD2 (5 bases). The CDR3 length is 15 residues. Deletions cut 5 bases from V and 1 base from J, with 15 bases between. The germline CDR1 and CDR2 sequences are MNHEY and SMNVEV (reference sequence). CDR3 DNA: TGTGCCAGCAGTATCCAATGGACTGGATCCTACGAGCAGTACTTC. It translates to CASSIQWTGSYEQYF.

The CDR3 nucleotides are TGCGCCAGCAGCCAAGAAGGGGACAGTCGCTCCTACGAGCAGTACTTC. It translates to CASSQEGDSRSYEQYF. This rearrangement joins TRBV4-1 to TRBJ2-7, with TRBD1 matching 7 bases. V was pared by 0 bases and J by 0 bases, with 5 bases of the junction left unmatched. Germline V lookup: CDR1 MGHRA, CDR2 YSYEKL. This CDR3 contains 16 residues.

CDR3 sequence reads: CASSSSQGGITEAFF. CDR3 DNA sequence: TGTGCCAGCAGCTCCTCACAGGGAGGGATCACTGAAGCTTTCTTT. The chain employs TRBV5-4 and TRBJ1-1; a weak D match, TRBD1 (6 bases). Germline values: CDR1 SGHNT, CDR2 YYREEE (reference sequence). V was shortened by 3 bases and J by 4 bases, with 16 bases between the two germline ends. The CDR3 has 15 residues.

The chain employs TRBV19 and TRBJ2-3, with 10 bases identical to TRBD2. The CDR3 is made up of 18 amino acids. Germline V lookup: CDR1 LNHDA, CDR2 SQIVND (reference sequence). The trim removed 9 bases at V and 4 bases at J, leaving 19 bases unmatched. The CDR3 loop reads CASSGLASGSPFADTQYF. In DNA form, the CDR3 reads TGTGCCAGCTCAGGCTTGGCTAGCGGGAGTCCATTCGCAGATACGCAGTATTTT.

As concerns this clone: The identical CDR3 is also encoded by other nucleotide sequences in the sample. The rearrangement uses TRBV10-1 and TRBJ2-7; 7 bases align to TRBD2. V was pared by 2 bases and J by 2 bases, with 3 bases of the junction left unmatched. The CDR3 consists of 14 residues. The germline V gene encodes CDR1 WNHNN and CDR2 SYGVQD (reference sequence). CDR3 amino acids: CASSEGSGTYEQYF. CDR3 in DNA: TGCGCCAGCAGTGAGGGGAGCGGGACCTACGAGCAGTACTTC.

This clone appeared once. The gene calls are TRBV4-2 and TRBJ2-3, with D unclear. The CDR3 consists of 17 residues. V was trimmed by 0 bases and J by 6 bases, leaving 19 bases between them. The V gene's germline CDR1 is LGHNA and CDR2 YNFKEQ. The DNA for the CDR3 is TGTGCCAGCAGCCAAGAAGGGCGTCACCCAAACCTGGATACGCAGTATTTT. Its translation is CASSQEGRHPNLDTQYF.